This entry is about one T cell receptor beta chain. Its antigen target is currently unknown. No base-level quality is on record; no much larger clone is a single base apart. The data are from a study of OX40 agonist ivuxolimab in advanced cancers. Regarding the complete study: Ivuxolimab was a fully human IgG2 agonistic monoclonal antibody targeting the costimulatory receptor OX40 (CD134). Intravenous ivuxolimab was administered to patients every 2 weeks at six dose levels: 0.01, 0.1, 0.3, 1.5, 3 and 10 mg/kg. Of the 50 or so patients in dose escalation, about 19 had hepatocellular carcinoma, some 15 had melanoma, 9 had renal cell carcinoma and 9 had head and neck cancer. In the dose-escalation cohort, roughly four fifths of patients were male, and the mean age was about 55 years, with a range of about 20 to 79. Prior anti-PD-1, anti-PD-L1 or anti-CTLA-4 therapy was permitted, and 35% to 40% of dose-escalation patients had received checkpoint inhibitors. Partial responses occurred in three dose-escalation patients, of whom one had hepatocellular carcinoma and two had cutaneous melanoma. The point of sequencing TCRbeta in the periphery was to test whether ivuxolimab changed TCR sequence diversity and drove clonal T-cell expansion. The paper describes the monotherapy dose-escalation part (N of about 52 patients) of the phase I trial of ivuxolimab.

For sequencing of the TCRbeta CDR3 region, genomic DNA was extracted from the sorted cells. The immunoSEQ Assay was used to sequence the TCRbeta CDR3 regions. What TCRdb holds here is the immuneACCESS table cut down to in-frame rearrangements. Part of the clones is not present; checked against another copy, under half of the missing clones reflect an unresolved V gene, and the others are unexplained. Recorded for this sample are 45,000 to 70,000 clones; 86% of them occurred a single time. Of the sample, 1% falls within the top ten clones. There are 17 amino acids in the CDR3, from cysteine to phenylalanine inclusive. CDR3 DNA is the only sequence kept; it has 51 bases, read in frame from the first base. Germline trimming: 1 base from V, 0 bases from J; junction bases outside gene matches: 8. CDR1 and CDR2 (SGHNT, YYREEE) derive from the germline V gene (reference sequence). What the research found in general, with its limitations: After ivuxolimab, CD8+ T cells had more expanded clones than CD4+ T cells on average. Low levels of normalized T-cell clonal expansion were also seen in some patients who did not respond. Clonal expansion of both CD4+ and CD8+ blood T cells was observed from baseline to week 6 at doses 0.1 to 3.0 mg/kg. The antigen specificity of the clonally expanded peripheral T cells was not determined. Partial responders in the 0.1-3.0 mg/kg groups had among the lowest normalized peripheral clonal expansion, especially among CD8+ T cells.

Patients with autoimmune disease history or receiving systemic immunosuppression were excluded from the trial. Peripheral blood for TCR sequencing was collected from all dose cohorts at baseline, on cycle 4 day 1, and on cycle 7 day 1. The samples were drawn from a first-in-human, open-label, multicenter phase I dose-escalation trial of ivuxolimab. The trial enrolled adults with locally advanced or metastatic head and neck squamous cell, hepatocellular, melanoma or renal cell carcinoma. Before TCR sequencing, CD4+ T cells and CD8+ T cells were sorted from peripheral blood as separate populations. The rearrangement combines TRBV5-4 with TRBJ2-3, with TRBD2 identical over 7 junction bases. The sequence derives from an adult with an advanced solid tumor such as melanoma, head and neck, liver or kidney cancer. This material consisted of CD4+ or CD8+ T cells sorted from blood, taken in a trial of the OX40 agonist ivuxolimab. The DNA sequence is TGTGCCAGCAGCTTGCCTAGCGGCCCACTTAGCACAGATACGCAGTATTTT. Its protein product is CASSLPSGPLSTDTQYF.